Listed here are 27 T cell receptor beta chains from one sample, sequenced in a study of blood T cell repertoires in COVID-19. Clones were read by immunoSEQ multiplex PCR, and TCRdb kept only the in-frame ones, dropping some. The sample yields approximately 70,000 clones, 82% seen once. Sequenced: peripheral blood. The receptors were gathered from a woman aged 80 or over with acute or convalescent COVID-19.

V gene TRBV5-4 combines with J gene TRBJ2-2; 9 bases match TRBD1. The CDR3 loop spans 17 amino acids. J lost 4 bases, V lost 5 bases, and 12 bases had no gene match. The V gene's germline CDR1 is SGHNT and CDR2 YYREEE (reference sequence). This chain's CDR3 is CASRSDLQGAATGELFF. In nucleotides, the CDR3 is TGTGCCAGCAGGTCCGACTTACAGGGGGCGGCCACCGGGGAGCTGTTTTTT.

The chain carries TRBV3-1 (or the pseudogene TRBV3-2) and TRBJ2-7; 7 bases are a match to TRBD2. From germline, CDR1 is LGHDT and CDR2 YNNKEL (reference sequence). The CDR3 totals 15 residues. With V trimmed by 5 bases and J by 1 base, 8 bases remained unmatched. The CDR3 nucleotides read TGTGCCAGCAGCTATGGACTAGATATTTCCTACGAGCAGTACTTC. Translating gives CASSYGLDISYEQYF.

As DNA, the CDR3 is TGTGCCAGCAGCCAAGCAGCGTCTACCCACGAGCAGTACTTC. It yields the protein CASSQAASTHEQYF. This chain uses TRBV3-1 (or the pseudogene TRBV3-2) with TRBJ2-7; no firm D call. V lost 1 base, J lost 5 bases, and 12 bases lay in between. This CDR3 is built from 14 residues. CDR1 and CDR2 (germline): LGHDT, YNNKEL (reference sequence).

The V call is TRBV6-5, the J call TRBJ1-2; D is possibly TRBD1 (5 bases). In germline, CDR1 is MNHEY, CDR2 SVGAGI. V was pared by 5 bases and J by 2 bases, with 12 bases between. This CDR3 contains 14 residues. The CDR3 DNA sequence: TGTGCCAGCAGTCTAAGGGGAGGGAACTATGGCTACACCTTC. Amino acid sequence: CASSLRGGNYGYTF.

The V call is TRBV6-5, the J call TRBJ2-2; no definite D call. Trimming shortened V by 7 bases and J by 4 bases, and 10 bases separated the two germline ends. The CDR3 is made up of 13 amino acids. Germline V lookup: CDR1 MNHEY, CDR2 SVGAGI. CDR3 nucleotide sequence: TGTGCCAGCAAAGCCGAGAGCACCGGGGAGCTGTTTTTT. Translating gives CASKAESTGELFF.

This clone was observed a single time. V is TRBV7-9 and J is TRBJ1-6, with no clear D. The CDR3 runs to 17 residues. Germline V gives CDR1 SEHNR, CDR2 FQNEAQ (reference sequence). V lost 5 bases, J lost 5 bases, and 19 bases lay in between. Here the CDR3 reads CASSPRGSGGNNSPLHF. Written as DNA, the CDR3 is TGTGCCAGCAGCCCCCGGGGATCGGGAGGGAATAATTCACCCCTCCACTTT.

The chain is built from TRBV7-2 and TRBJ2-7, with D possibly matching TRBD2 (6 bases). Germline CDR1 is SGHTA and CDR2 is FQGNSA. V lost 3 bases, J lost 6 bases, and 12 bases lay in between. The CDR3 runs 13 residues. The CDR3 DNA reads TGTGCCAGCAGCTTTCTAGCGCCGCCCGAGCAGTACTTC. Translated: CASSFLAPPEQYF.

This clone was seen a few times. V gene TRBV11-1 combines with J gene TRBJ1-2; D unclear. V dropped 5 bases and J dropped 5 bases, with 21 bases sitting between them. There are 16 residues in the CDR3. CDR1 is SGHAT and CDR2 is FQDESV in the germline V gene (reference sequence). The CDR3 DNA sequence: TGTGCCAGCAGCCCAAACGTCGATACAGTATATTATGGCTACACCTTC. Its translation: CASSPNVDTVYYGYTF.

The rearrangement links TRBV7-9 to TRBJ2-7; 10 bases map to TRBD1. This CDR3 region has 15 residues. The trim removed 5 bases at V and 3 bases at J, leaving 7 bases unmatched. Germline CDR1 and CDR2: SEHNR and FQNEAQ (reference sequence). This CDR3 reads CASSPPGTGDYEQYF. The CDR3 DNA sequence: TGTGCCAGCAGCCCACCCGGGACAGGGGACTACGAGCAGTACTTC. Combining the CDR3 with reference TRBV7-9 and TRBJ2-7 gives the whole variable domain DTGVSQNPRHKITKRGQNVTFRCDPISEHNRLYWYRQTLGQGPEFLTYFQNEAQLEKSRLLSDRFSAERPKGSFSTLEIQRTEQGDSAMYLCASSPPGTGDYEQYFGPGTRLTVT.

In this sample, this clone turned up once. The V gene is TRBV29-1, the J gene TRBJ2-7, with a possible D match to TRBD1 (5 bases). Germline lookup yields CDR1 SQVTM and CDR2 ANQGSEA. V was shortened by 3 bases and J by 5 bases, with 11 bases between the two germline ends. There are 12 residues in the CDR3. DNA of the CDR3: TGCAGCGTTGAGGCAGGGTATAACGAGCAGTACTTC. This translates into CSVEAGYNEQYF.

V gene TRBV10-1 combines with J gene TRBJ1-3; D unresolved. Germline CDR1 and CDR2: WNHNN and SYGVQD (reference sequence). This CDR3 is built from 16 residues. Trimming removed 3 bases from V and 0 bases from J, with 12 bases in between. The CDR3 coding sequence is TGCGCCAGCAGTGACAACGCCAAGAGCTCTGGAAACACCATATATTTT. This codes for CASSDNAKSSGNTIYF.

V and J are TRBV5-1 and TRBJ1-1; D not certain. V gave up 5 bases and J gave up 1 base, with 18 bases separating them. CDR1 and CDR2 from the germline V gene are SGHRS and YFSETQ. This CDR3 has 16 amino acids. For the CDR3, the DNA is TGCGCCAGCAGGGATTTGACGCGTACTAGGAACACTGAAGCTTTCTTT. Its protein product is CASRDLTRTRNTEAFF. Filled out from reference TRBV5-1 and TRBJ1-1, the complete variable domain reads KAGVTQTPRYLIKTRGQQVTLSCSPISGHRSVSWYQQTPGQGLQFLFEYFSETQRNKGNFPGRFSGRQFSNSRSEMNVSTLELGDSALYLCASRDLTRTRNTEAFFGQGTRLTVV.

The chain carries TRBV29-1 and TRBJ1-2, with TRBD1 matching over 9 bases. Trimming at V came to 5 bases and at J to 6 bases, leaving 1 base not matched to a gene. The CDR3 is 11 amino acids. Germline V gene data show CDR1 as SQVTM and CDR2 as ANQGSEA. The DNA of the CDR3 is TGCAGCGTTAACAGGGGGCATGGCTACACCTTC. As protein: CSVNRGHGYTF.

The chain recombines TRBV6-5 with TRBJ2-1, with 7 positions matching TRBD1. The CDR3 is 15 residues long. The V gene's germline CDR1 is MNHEY and CDR2 SVGAGI. V trimming: 5 bases; J trimming: 7 bases; junction bases outside the gene matches: 11. CDR3: CASSLGQDFRNEQFF. DNA for the CDR3: TGTGCCAGCAGTCTAGGACAGGATTTTCGGAATGAGCAGTTCTTC.

This clone was recorded only once. The chain is built from TRBV27 and TRBJ1-6, with D perhaps TRBD1 (6 bases). There are 14 residues in the CDR3. Germline V gene sequence: CDR1 MNHEY, CDR2 SMNVEV (reference sequence). The germline V and J ends were trimmed by 8 bases and 7 bases, with 15 bases remaining between them. As DNA, the CDR3 is TGTGCCAGCGGACAGAGGGAGGGGAATTCACCCCTCCACTTT. Translating gives CASGQREGNSPLHF.

V usage is TRBV6-1 and J usage is TRBJ1-1; D gene ambiguous. Germline V gene data show CDR1 as MNHNS and CDR2 as SASEGT. V shed 0 bases and J shed 1 base, with 12 bases lying between them. The length of the CDR3 is 16 residues. DNA of the CDR3: TGTGCCAGCAGTGAAGCGCCTGGAGGTCCGAACACTGAAGCTTTCTTT. It yields the protein CASSEAPGGPNTEAFF.

The chain has TRBV7-3 and TRBJ2-2; the D gene is possibly TRBD1 (5 bases). The CDR3 sequence is 16 residues long. Germline-derived CDR1 and CDR2 are SGHTA and FQGTGA. Trimming shortened V by 3 bases and J by 7 bases, and 18 bases separated the two germline ends. This chain's CDR3 is CASSFQDTLSGGELFF. The CDR3, as DNA: TGTGCCAGCAGCTTCCAGGACACCCTGTCGGGCGGGGAGCTGTTTTTT.

V gene TRBV18 combines with J gene TRBJ2-5, with 10 bases identical to TRBD1. CDR3 length: 14 amino acids. The V segment lost 3 bases and the J segment 5 bases; nucleotides outside the gene matches: 3. Germline V gene lookup returns CDR1 KGHSH and CDR2 LQKENI. The CDR3 is CASSPRTGGETQYF. The CDR3 DNA reads as TGTGCCAGCTCACCCCGGACAGGGGGTGAGACCCAGTACTTC.

This rearrangement joins TRBV9 to TRBJ1-4; a possible D gene is TRBD1 (6 bases). The CDR3 is 15 residues long. Trimming shortened V by 1 base and J by 4 bases, and 11 bases separated the two germline ends. The germline gives CDR1 SGDLS, CDR2 YYNGEE. The CDR3 sequence is CASSVSGQSNEKLFF. The CDR3 region has the DNA TGTGCCAGCAGCGTATCTGGACAGAGTAATGAAAAACTGTTTTTT.

The chain couples TRBV5-6 to TRBJ1-1; a possible D gene is TRBD1 (6 bases). CDR3 length equals 14 residues. Germline V CDR1 and CDR2: SGHDT, YYEEEE. V lost 3 bases and J 0 bases, leaving 9 bases between the germline ends. The CDR3 bases are TGTGCCAGCAGCTGGACAGTTATGAACACTGAAGCTTTCTTT. Translation gives CASSWTVMNTEAFF.

V and J are TRBV5-4 and TRBJ2-3; 11 nucleotides line up with TRBD1. Germline assignment: CDR1 SGHNT and CDR2 YYREEE (reference sequence). The CDR3 totals 16 residues. V shed 5 bases and J 4 bases; nucleotides not matched to a gene: 9. The CDR3 sequence: CASSFRTGGAPDTQYF. DNA for the CDR3: TGTGCCAGCAGTTTCCGGACAGGGGGCGCCCCAGATACGCAGTATTTT.

The chain is built from TRBV19 and TRBJ1-2, with D perhaps TRBD1 (6 bases). From germline, CDR1 is LNHDA and CDR2 SQIVND (reference sequence). Trimming removed 10 bases from V and 5 bases from J, with 20 bases in between. The CDR3 loop spans 14 amino acids. The CDR3 loop is CATRGPGVRYGYTF. CDR3 bases: TGTGCCACCCGCGGGCCAGGGGTTCGTTATGGCTACACCTTC. The full variable domain, its missing parts supplied by reference TRBV19 and TRBJ1-2, is DGGITQSPKYLFRKEGQNVTLSCEQNLNHDAMYWYRQDPGQGLRLIYYSQIVNDFQKGDIAEGYSVSREKKESFPLTVTSAQKNPTAFYLCATRGPGVRYGYTFGSGTRLTVV.

This clone appeared a single time. The chain couples TRBV6-4 to TRBJ2-1; 9 nucleotides align to TRBD2. The CDR3 is made up of 14 amino acids. CDR1 MRHNA and CDR2 SNTAGT come from the germline V gene. V gave up 0 bases and J gave up 16 bases; unmatched junction bases: 10. In DNA, the CDR3 is TGTGCCAGCAGTGACTCCGGGGTAGCGGGGGAGGCCTTCTTC. Translating it yields CASSDSGVAGEAFF.

The chain couples TRBV25-1 to TRBJ1-2, with TRBD1 as a possible D gene (5 bases). Per germline, CDR1 MGHDK and CDR2 SYGVNS. This CDR3 contains 14 residues. Trimming stripped 0 bases from V and 5 bases from J, with 10 bases between. This CDR3 is CASSEYGGEYGYTF. In DNA form, the CDR3 reads TGTGCCAGCAGTGAATACGGGGGGGAGTATGGCTACACCTTC.

For the CDR3, the DNA is TGTGCCAGTAGCGTGAAAGGGACTAGCGGGGGGGCCAGGTACGAGCAGTACTTC. Translating it yields CASSVKGTSGGARYEQYF. This chain joins TRBV19 and TRBJ2-7; TRBD2 aligns across 16 bases. J was trimmed by 4 bases and V by 6 bases; bases with no gene match: 12. There are 18 residues in the CDR3. Germline CDR1 LNHDA, CDR2 SQIVND (reference sequence).

V and J are TRBV6-4 and TRBJ1-5; D remains unclear. V gave up 3 bases and J gave up 7 bases, with 13 bases separating them. Germline lookup yields CDR1 MRHNA and CDR2 SNTAGT. The CDR3 extends over 14 amino acids. Written as DNA, the CDR3 is TGTGCCAGCAGTGAAGAAGGAGGTTGGCAGCCCCAGCATTTT. Translating it yields CASSEEGGWQPQHF.

The chain combines TRBV9 with TRBJ1-1; 9 positions match TRBD1. The CDR3 spans 14 residues. V was clipped by 3 bases and J by 4 bases; unmatched bases: 4. Germline-derived CDR1 and CDR2 are SGDLS and YYNGEE. DNA of the CDR3: TGTGCCAGCAGCGCGAAGACAGGGGGCACTGAAGCTTTCTTT. This sequence encodes CASSAKTGGTEAFF.